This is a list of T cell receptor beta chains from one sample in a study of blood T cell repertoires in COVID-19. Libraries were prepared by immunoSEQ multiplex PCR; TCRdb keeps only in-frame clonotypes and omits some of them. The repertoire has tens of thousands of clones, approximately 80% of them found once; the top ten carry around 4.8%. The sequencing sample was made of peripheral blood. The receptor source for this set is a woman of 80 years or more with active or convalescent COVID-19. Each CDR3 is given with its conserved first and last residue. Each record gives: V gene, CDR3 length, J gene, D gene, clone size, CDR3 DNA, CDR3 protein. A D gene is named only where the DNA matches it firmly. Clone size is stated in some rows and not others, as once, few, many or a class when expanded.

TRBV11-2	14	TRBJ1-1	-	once	TGTGCCAGCAGCTTACAAACAGCCAACACTGAAGCTTTCTTT	CASSLQTANTEAFF
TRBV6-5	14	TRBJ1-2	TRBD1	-	TGTGCCAGCAGTTACACCGGACAGGGGGTTGGCTACACCTTC	CASSYTGQGVGYTF
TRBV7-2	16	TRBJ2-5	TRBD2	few	TGTGCCAGCAGCTTAGCCTGGACTAGCGGACAAGAGACCCAGTACTTC	CASSLAWTSGQETQYF
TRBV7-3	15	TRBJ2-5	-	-	TGTGCCAGCAGCTTAAATGGGGTCGGGGAAGAGACCCAGTACTTC	CASSLNGVGEETQYF
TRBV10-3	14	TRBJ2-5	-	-	TGTGCCATCAGTACCGGGACAACAGAAGAGACCCAGTACTTC	CAISTGTTEETQYF
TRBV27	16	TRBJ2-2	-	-	TGTGCCAGCAGCCCTCGGGGGGCCTTTTTCACCGGGGAGCTGTTTTTT	CASSPRGAFFTGELFF
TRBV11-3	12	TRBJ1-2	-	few	TGTGCCAGCAGCCAGGAAAACTATGGCTACACCTTC	CASSQENYGYTF
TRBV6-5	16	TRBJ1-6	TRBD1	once	TGTGCCAGCAGTTACGGGGACAGACTCTATAATTCACCCCTCCACTTT	CASSYGDRLYNSPLHF
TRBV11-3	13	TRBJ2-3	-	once	TGTGCCAGCAGCTCCCTTGGCACAGATACGCAGTATTTT	CASSSLGTDTQYF
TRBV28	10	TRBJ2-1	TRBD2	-	TGTGCCAGCGAAGCGGGACGGTGGTTCTTC	CASEAGRWFF
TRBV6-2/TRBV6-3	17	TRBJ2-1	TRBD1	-	TGTGCCAGCAGTACCAGCCCGACAGGGGCGCCCTACAATGAGCAGTTCTTC	CASSTSPTGAPYNEQFF
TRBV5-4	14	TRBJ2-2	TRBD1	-	TGTGCCAGCAGCAGAGGACAGGACACCGGGGAGCTGTTTTTT	CASSRGQDTGELFF
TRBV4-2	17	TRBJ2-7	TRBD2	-	TGTGCCAGCAGCCAAGCCCAGTCTAGCGGGGGTTTCTACGAGCAGTACTTC	CASSQAQSSGGFYEQYF
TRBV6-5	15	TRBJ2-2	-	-	TGTGCCGGCGCACGGGTAGCCGCGAACACCGGGGAGCTGTTTTTT	CAGARVAANTGELFF
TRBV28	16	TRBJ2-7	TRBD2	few	TGTGCCAGCGCCGGGACTAGCGGGGGGCGGACGTACGAGCAGTACTTC	CASAGTSGGRTYEQYF
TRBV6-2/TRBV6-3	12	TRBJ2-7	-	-	TGTGCCAGCAGCAGAGGGCAACACGAGCAGTACTTC	CASSRGQHEQYF
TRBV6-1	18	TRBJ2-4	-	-	TGTGCCAGCAGTGAACAGAGACAGTCGATACTAGCCAAAAACATTCAGTACTTC	CASSEQRQSILAKNIQYF
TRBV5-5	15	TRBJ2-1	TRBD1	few	TGTGCCAGCACCCTCCGGGACAGGGCTTGGGATGAGCAGTTCTTC	CASTLRDRAWDEQFF
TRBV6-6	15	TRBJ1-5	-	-	TGTGCCAGCAGCCGAAACAGGGACAGCAATCAGCCCCAGCATTTT	CASSRNRDSNQPQHF
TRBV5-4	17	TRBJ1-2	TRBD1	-	TGTGCCAGCAGCACAAGGACAGGGGGCGCCAAGAGCTATGGCTACACCTTC	CASSTRTGGAKSYGYTF
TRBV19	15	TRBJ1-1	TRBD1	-	TGTGCCAGTAGTACCTCCAGGGGGATGAACACTGAAGCTTTCTTT	CASSTSRGMNTEAFF
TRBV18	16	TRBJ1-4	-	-	TGTGCCAGCTCACCAAGGCGGGGGGCGTTAAATGAAAAACTGTTTTTT	CASSPRRGALNEKLFF
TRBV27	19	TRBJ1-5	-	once	TGTGCCAGCAGTTTATCTTTTACGCGGCGGCTGAATAGCAATCAGCCCCAGCATTTT	CASSLSFTRRLNSNQPQHF
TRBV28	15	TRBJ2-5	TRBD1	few	TGTGCCAGCAGTTCTCCCCAGGGGGCGCGTGAGACCCAGTACTTC	CASSSPQGARETQYF
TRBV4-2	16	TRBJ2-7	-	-	TGTGCCAGCAGCCAAGATGTGAGGGGGGGCCTGTACGAGCAGTACTTC	CASSQDVRGGLYEQYF
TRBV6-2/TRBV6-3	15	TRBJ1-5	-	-	TGTGCCAGCAGTGGGCGACAGATTAGCAATCAGCCCCAGCATTTT	CASSGRQISNQPQHF
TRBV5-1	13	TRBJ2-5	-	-	TGCGCCAGCAGCTTGGGCGAGTCAGGGGAACAGTACTTC	CASSLGESGEQYF
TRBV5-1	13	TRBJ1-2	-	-	TGCGCCAGCCAGGACCCTCGGGGGGGTGGCTACACCTTC	CASQDPRGGGYTF
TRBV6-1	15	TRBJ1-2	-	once	TGTGCCAGCAGTTCCCCTGGCAGGGCTCCCTATGGCTACACCTTC	CASSSPGRAPYGYTF
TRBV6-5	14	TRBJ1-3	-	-	TGTGCCAGCAGTACTTGGGCCTCTGGAAACACCATATATTTT	CASSTWASGNTIYF
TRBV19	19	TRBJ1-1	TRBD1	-	TGTGCCAGTAGTATAAGCCTAGGGGGCCGCAGTCCCATGAACACTGAAGCTTTCTTT	CASSISLGGRSPMNTEAFF
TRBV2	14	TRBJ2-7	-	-	TGTGCCAGCGGGAGGTTGCGGAGCTCCTACGAGCAGTACTTC	CASGRLRSSYEQYF
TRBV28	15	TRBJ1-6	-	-	TGTGCCAGCAGACCAACAGGGTCCTATAATTCACCCCTCCACTTT	CASRPTGSYNSPLHF
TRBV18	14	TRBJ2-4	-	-	TGTGCCAGCTCACCAGCGGTAGCCAAAAACATTCAGTACTTC	CASSPAVAKNIQYF
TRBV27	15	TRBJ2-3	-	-	TGTGCCAGCAGTTTTGGCAGGGGATTTCCAGATACGCAGTATTTT	CASSFGRGFPDTQYF
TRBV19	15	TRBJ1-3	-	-	TGTGCCAGTAGTCCCGGACAGCTCTCTGGAAACACCATATATTTT	CASSPGQLSGNTIYF
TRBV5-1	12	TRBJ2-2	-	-	TGCGCCAGCTATCCGAACACCGGGGAGCTGTTTTTT	CASYPNTGELFF
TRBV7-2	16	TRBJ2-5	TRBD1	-	TGTGCCAGCAGCCTCAGACCGGGACAGGGTCAGTCGAATGAGTACTTC	CASSLRPGQGQSNEYF
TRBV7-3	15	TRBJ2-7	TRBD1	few	TGTGCCAGCAGCCCAGGGGGCCCCCTCTCCTACGAGCAGTACTTC	CASSPGGPLSYEQYF
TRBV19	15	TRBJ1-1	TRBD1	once	TGTGCCAGTAGAGCCCTGGGACAGCGGAACACTGAAGCTTTCTTT	CASRALGQRNTEAFF
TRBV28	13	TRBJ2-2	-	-	TGTGCCAGCACCCGAAGCCGCACCGGGGAGCTGTTTTTT	CASTRSRTGELFF
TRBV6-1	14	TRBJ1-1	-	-	TGTGCCAGCAGTGAAGCAGGGCAGGGTTTTGAAGCTTTCTTT	CASSEAGQGFEAFF
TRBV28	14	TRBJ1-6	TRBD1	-	TGTGCCAGCAGGAACAGGGGGTATAATTCACCCCTCCACTTT	CASRNRGYNSPLHF
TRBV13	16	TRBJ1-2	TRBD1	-	TGTGCCAGCAGACAACGAGGAGGGACAGAAGGCTATGGCTACACCTTC	CASRQRGGTEGYGYTF
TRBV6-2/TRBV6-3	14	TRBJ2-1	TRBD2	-	TGTGCCAGCAACCCCCGGGTGGGGGGGGATGAGCAGTTCTTC	CASNPRVGGDEQFF
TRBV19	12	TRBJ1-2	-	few	TGTGCCAGTAAGCAGGGTAACTATGGCTACACCTTC	CASKQGNYGYTF
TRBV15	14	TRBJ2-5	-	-	TGTGCCACCAGCAGATCTGGGTCAGGGGAGACCCAGTACTTC	CATSRSGSGETQYF
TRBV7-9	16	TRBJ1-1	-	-	TGTGCCAGCAGCTTAGGACTGGGTCAGACGAACACTGAAGCTTTCTTT	CASSLGLGQTNTEAFF
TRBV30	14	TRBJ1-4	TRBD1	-	TGTGCCTGGCGGAGACAGGGGACTTATGAAAAACTGTTTTTT	CAWRRQGTYEKLFF
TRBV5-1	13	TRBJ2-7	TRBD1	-	TGCGCCAGCAGCCCTACAGGGGTCCACGAGCAGTACTTC	CASSPTGVHEQYF
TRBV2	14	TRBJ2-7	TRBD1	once	TGTGCCAGCAGTCGAGGACAGGGTACCTACGAGCAGTACTTC	CASSRGQGTYEQYF